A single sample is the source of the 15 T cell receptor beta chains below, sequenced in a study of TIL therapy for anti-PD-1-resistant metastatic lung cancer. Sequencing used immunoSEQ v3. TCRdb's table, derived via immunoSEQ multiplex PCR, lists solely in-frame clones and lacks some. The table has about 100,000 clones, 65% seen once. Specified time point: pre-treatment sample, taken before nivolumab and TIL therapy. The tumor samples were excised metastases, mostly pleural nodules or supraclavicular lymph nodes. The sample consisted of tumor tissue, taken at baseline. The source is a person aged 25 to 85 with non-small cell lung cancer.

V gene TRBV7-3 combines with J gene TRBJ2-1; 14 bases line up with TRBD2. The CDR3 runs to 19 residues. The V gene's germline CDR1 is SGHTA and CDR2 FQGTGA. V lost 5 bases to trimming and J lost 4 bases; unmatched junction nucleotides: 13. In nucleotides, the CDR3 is TGTGCCAGCAGCCCAACCCCTGGGACTAGCGGGAGTCGGTACAATGAGCAGTTCTTC. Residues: CASSPTPGTSGSRYNEQFF.

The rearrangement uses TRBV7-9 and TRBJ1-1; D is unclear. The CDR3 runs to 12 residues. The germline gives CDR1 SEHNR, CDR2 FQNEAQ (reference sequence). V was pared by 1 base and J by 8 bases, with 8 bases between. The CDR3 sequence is CASSLGSSEAFF. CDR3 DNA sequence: TGTGCCAGCAGCTTAGGTTCGAGCGAAGCTTTCTTT.

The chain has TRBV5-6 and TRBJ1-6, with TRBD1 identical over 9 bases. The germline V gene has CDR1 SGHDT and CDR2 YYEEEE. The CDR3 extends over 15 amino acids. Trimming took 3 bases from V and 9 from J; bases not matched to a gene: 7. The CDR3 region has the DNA TGTGCCAGCAGCTCGACAGGGGGGTACGTTTCACCCCTCCACTTT. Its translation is CASSSTGGYVSPLHF.

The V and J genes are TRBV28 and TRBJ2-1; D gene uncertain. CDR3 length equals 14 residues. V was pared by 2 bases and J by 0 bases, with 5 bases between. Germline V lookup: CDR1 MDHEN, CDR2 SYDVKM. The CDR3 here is CASSLAVSYNEQFF. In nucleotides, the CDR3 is TGTGCCAGCAGTTTAGCGGTCTCCTACAATGAGCAGTTCTTC.

CDR3: CASIKAGGRADTQYF. DNA for the CDR3: TGTGCCAGCATTAAAGCGGGGGGCCGAGCAGATACGCAGTATTTT. This chain connects TRBV6-6 to TRBJ2-3; 9 bases are a match to TRBD2. Germline V gene data show CDR1 as MNHNY and CDR2 as SVGAGI (reference sequence). Trimming took 7 bases from V and 4 from J; bases not matched to a gene: 9. CDR3 size: 15 residues.

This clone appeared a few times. The CDR3 reads CASSGHNNQPQHF. CDR3 in DNA: TGTGCCAGCAGTGGGCACAACAATCAGCCCCAGCATTTT. This sequence joins TRBV2 and TRBJ1-5; D is unresolved. Trimming cost V 4 bases and J 3 bases, with 7 bases left between them. The CDR3 contains 13 residues. In germline, CDR1 is SNHLY, CDR2 FYNNEI.

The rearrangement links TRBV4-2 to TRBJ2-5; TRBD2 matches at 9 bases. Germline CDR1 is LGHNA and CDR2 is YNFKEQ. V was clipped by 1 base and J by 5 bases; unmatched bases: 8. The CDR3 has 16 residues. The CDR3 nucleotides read TGTGCCAGCAGCCAAGTCCAGACTAGCGGTGGTGAGACCCAGTACTTC. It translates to CASSQVQTSGGETQYF.

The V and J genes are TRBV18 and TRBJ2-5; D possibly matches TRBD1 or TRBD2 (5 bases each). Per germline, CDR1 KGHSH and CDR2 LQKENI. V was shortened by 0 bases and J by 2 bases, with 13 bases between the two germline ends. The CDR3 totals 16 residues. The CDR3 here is CASSPPRGVGQETQYF. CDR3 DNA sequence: TGTGCCAGCTCACCACCGAGGGGCGTGGGGCAAGAGACCCAGTACTTC.

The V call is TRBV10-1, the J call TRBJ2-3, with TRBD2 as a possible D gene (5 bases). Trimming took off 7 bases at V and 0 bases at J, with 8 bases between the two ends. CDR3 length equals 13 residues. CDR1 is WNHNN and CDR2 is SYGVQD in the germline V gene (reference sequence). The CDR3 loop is CASKAESTDTQYF. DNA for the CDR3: TGCGCCAGCAAAGCGGAGAGCACAGATACGCAGTATTTT.

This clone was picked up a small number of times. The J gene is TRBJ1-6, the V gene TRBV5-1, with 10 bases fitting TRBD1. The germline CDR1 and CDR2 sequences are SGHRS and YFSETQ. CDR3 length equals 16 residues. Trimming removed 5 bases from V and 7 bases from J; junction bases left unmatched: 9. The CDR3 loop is CASRKNRGQGNSPLHF. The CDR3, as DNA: TGCGCCAGCAGAAAAAATAGGGGACAGGGGAATTCACCCCTCCACTTT.

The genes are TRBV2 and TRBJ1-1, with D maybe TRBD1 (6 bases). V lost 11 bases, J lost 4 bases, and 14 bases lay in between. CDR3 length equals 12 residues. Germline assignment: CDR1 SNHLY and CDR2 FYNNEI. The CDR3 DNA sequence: TGTGCCTGTAAGGGGGATACCACTGAAGCTTTCTTT. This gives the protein CACKGDTTEAFF.

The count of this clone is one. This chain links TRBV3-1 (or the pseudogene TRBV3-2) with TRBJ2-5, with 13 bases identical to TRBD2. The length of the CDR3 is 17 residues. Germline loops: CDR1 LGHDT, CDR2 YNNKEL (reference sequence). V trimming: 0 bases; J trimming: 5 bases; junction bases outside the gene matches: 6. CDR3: CASSQEGLAGAGETQYF. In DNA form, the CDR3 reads TGTGCCAGCAGCCAAGAAGGACTAGCGGGGGCGGGGGAGACCCAGTACTTC.

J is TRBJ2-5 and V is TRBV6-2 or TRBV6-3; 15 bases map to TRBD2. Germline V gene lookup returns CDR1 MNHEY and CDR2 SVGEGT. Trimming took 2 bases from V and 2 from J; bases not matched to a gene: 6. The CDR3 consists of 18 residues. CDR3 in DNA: TGTGCCAGCAGTTACCGCTACGGGACTAGCGGGAGGCAAGAGACCCAGTACTTC. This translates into CASSYRYGTSGRQETQYF.

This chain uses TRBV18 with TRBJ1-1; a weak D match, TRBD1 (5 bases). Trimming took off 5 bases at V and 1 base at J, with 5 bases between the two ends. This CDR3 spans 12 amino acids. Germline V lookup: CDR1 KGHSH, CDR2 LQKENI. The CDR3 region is CASSGANTEAFF. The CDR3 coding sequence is TGTGCCAGCTCAGGGGCGAACACTGAAGCTTTCTTT.

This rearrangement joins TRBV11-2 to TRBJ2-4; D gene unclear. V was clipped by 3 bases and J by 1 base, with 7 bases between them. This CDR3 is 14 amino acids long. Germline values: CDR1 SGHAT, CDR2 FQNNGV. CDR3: CASSFSAAKNIQYF. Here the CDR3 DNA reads TGTGCCAGCAGCTTCTCAGCCGCCAAAAACATTCAGTACTTC.